The text below deals with one TCR beta chain. What it binds is unknown. The assay was carried out at the deep level. Clones were read by immunoSEQ multiplex PCR, and TCRdb kept only the in-frame ones, dropping some. This table has millions of clones, approximately 95% appearing once. Germline V lookup: CDR1 GTSNPN, CDR2 SVGIG (reference sequence). The V end lost 3 bases, the J end lost 0 bases, and 21 bases lay between the germline ends. This CDR3 comprises 19 residues. These data originate in a study of shared clonotypes between healthy human individuals. Study as a whole: Contributing individuals were two females and a few males aged 18 to 49. CD4 naive and CD4 memory each took three plates per donor, while CD8 naive took two and CD8 memory one.

Study-level points and caveats: It was the non-shared clonotypes that had lower generation probabilities than clonotypes shared by all four donors.

The chain recombines TRBV30 with TRBJ1-6; D possibly corresponds to TRBD1 (5 bases). The sequencing sample was made of naive CD4+ T cells sorted from blood. Subset in this sample: CD45RA+ positively selected. The receptor was isolated from a man aged 18 to 29 in good health. CDR3 sequence: CAWRKLGRAASSYNSPLHF. The CDR3 DNA is TGTGCCTGGAGGAAGTTAGGCAGGGCCGCCAGCTCCTATAATTCACCCCTCCACTTT.